This T cell receptor beta chain was obtained from a study of blood T cell repertoires in COVID-19 (dated by TCRdb to 2018 to 2020). Context from the whole study: Samples covering the acute and convalescent phases of COVID-19 were provided by collaborators in the United States, Italy and Spain. The dataset comprised deeply sampled blood TCRbeta repertoires from subjects exposed to, actively infected with, or recovered from COVID-19. A de-identified subject ID, COVID-19 status, age in years and sex were almost always included in the sample metadata. The samples were drawn from two sources: the first 160 participants of the ongoing ImmuneRACE study, and 1,254 subjects contributed by 6 global collaborators. The material from the prospective study consisted of cDNA or gDNA derived from T cells, B-cell-depleted T cells, or PBMCs. HLA class I and class II types, where available, came from metadata supplied by the sample provider rather than from assay-based typing. The repertoires were released in a freely available public database meant as a resource for research on the immune response to SARS-CoV-2.

The junction carries 13 bases between V and J, which are trimmed by 4 bases and 2 bases respectively. The germline V gene yields SGDLS for CDR1 and YYNGEE for CDR2. The CDR3 numbers 15 residues from cysteine through phenylalanine. Only the CDR3 DNA stays, 45 bases, in frame from base 1. Overall results and qualifications from the work: The amount of clinical and demographic metadata varied by source and participant and was provided uncurated.

TCRbeta CDR3 regions were amplified from genomic DNA by means of the immunoSEQ Assay, a bias-controlled multiplex PCR. The original methods were these. Nucleated cell counts per sample were estimated from amplification of reference gene primers within the assay. Sequence reads were collapsed and filtered to measure the absolute abundance of every unique TCRbeta CDR3 rearrangement. Productive Simpson clonality was computed per sample as the square root of Simpson's diversity index over productive rearrangements. The source is immuneACCESS, and TCRdb retained only in-frame sequences with V and J called. Part of the clones is not carried over; for the studies checked, unresolved V genes explain less than half of this, and the remainder is unexplained. That table gives V, J and clone size, and the DNA gave D and trimming. For this sample there are about 340,000 clones; roughly 90% appear just once. In total, the top ten clones hold less than 20% of the sample.

Points on this clone: What this receptor recognizes is not known. Nothing much larger sits one base from this clone, and base qualities are not available.

In the prospective study, participants were about 18 to 95 years old, resided in approximately 25 geographic areas of the United States, and were enrolled through a virtual design. Cohort assignment in the prospective study relied on participant-reported clinical history from a screening survey and a study questionnaire. For ImmuneRACE Cohort 3, a participant was defined as recovered based on two consecutive negative NP/OP PCR tests, clearance by a healthcare professional, or resolution of symptoms. Each participant in the prospective study had whole blood, serum and a nasopharyngeal or oropharyngeal swab collected by mobile phlebotomists. Prospective study participants could optionally give additional blood draws and questionnaires over a roughly 2-month period. Before DNA extraction, blood samples from the prospective study were shipped at room temperature or frozen.

The TCR was taken from a woman aged 25 to 45 who had recovered from COVID-19. The sample was PBMCs or T cells enriched from blood (not recorded which). In this chain, TRBV9 is recombined with TRBJ1-5; possibly the D gene is TRBD1, per 6 matching bases. The CDR3 reads CASSPGTSGNQPQHF. The nucleotide sequence reads as follows: TGTGCCAGCAGCCCCGGGACATCAGGCAATCAGCCCCAGCATTTT.